One sample yielded the 10 T cell receptor beta chains listed below, sequenced in a study of cytomegalovirus exposure and HLA in healthy donors. Researchers ran the PCR with 60 Vbeta and 13 Jbeta primers. Produced via immunoSEQ multiplex PCR; TCRdb's table is partial and in-frame only. Of 45,000 to 65,000 clones listed, about three quarters are singletons. The sequencing input was PBMCs. The receptors here all came from a man aged 18 to 29 in good health and CMV-seronegative.

This clone is deemed medium-sized. The rearrangement links TRBV27 to TRBJ2-3, with D perhaps TRBD1 (5 bases). V dropped 3 bases and J dropped 2 bases, with 9 bases sitting between them. CDR3 size: 14 residues. Germline V gene lookup returns CDR1 MNHEY and CDR2 SMNVEV (reference sequence). CDR3 sequence reads: CASSLIGDTDTQYF. CDR3 DNA sequence: TGTGCCAGCAGTTTGATAGGGGACACAGATACGCAGTATTTT.

This sequence joins TRBV6-1 and TRBJ2-2; 7 nucleotides match TRBD1. The V gene's germline CDR1 is MNHNS and CDR2 SASEGT. J was trimmed by 7 bases and V by 2 bases; bases with no gene match: 4. The CDR3 has 14 residues. The CDR3 reads CASSEQGGGGELFF. The CDR3 region has the DNA TGTGCCAGCAGTGAACAAGGGGGCGGCGGGGAGCTGTTTTTT.

The gene calls are TRBV7-7 and TRBJ2-7; 8 bases map to TRBD1. CDR3 length: 15 residues. The ends lost 5 bases at V and 2 bases at J; junction bases unmatched: 8. Germline CDR1 SSHAT, CDR2 FNYEAQ (reference sequence). CDR3 coding DNA: TGTGCCAGCAGCCGAGGGACAGGTGCCCCCTACGAGCAGTACTTC. Translated: CASSRGTGAPYEQYF.

The V call is TRBV29-1, the J call TRBJ1-1; D perhaps matches TRBD1 (6 bases). The V and J ends lost 6 bases and 4 bases respectively, with 12 bases between them. The CDR3 is 12 residues long. Germline CDR1 and CDR2: SQVTM and ANQGSEA. CDR3 sequence (DNA): TGCAGCGTGTGGACAGAACGCACTGAAGCTTTCTTT. Its protein product is CSVWTERTEAFF.

This chain joins TRBV6-5 and TRBJ1-1, with D possibly being TRBD1 (5 bases). The CDR3 loop spans 13 amino acids. Germline lookup yields CDR1 MNHEY and CDR2 SVGAGI. V lost 2 bases and J lost 4, with 8 bases in between. The CDR3 nucleotides are TGTGCCAGCAGTTACGCCAGGGTCACTGAAGCTTTCTTT. It codes for CASSYARVTEAFF.

The chain combines TRBV10-1 with TRBJ1-1; D is possibly TRBD1 (6 bases). Germline loops: CDR1 WNHNN, CDR2 SYGVQD (reference sequence). The CDR3 covers 14 residues. V was trimmed by 5 bases and J by 1 base, leaving 11 bases between them. CDR3 DNA sequence: TGCGCCAGCAGTAAGGACAGTGGGAACACTGAAGCTTTCTTT. It codes for CASSKDSGNTEAFF.

J is TRBJ2-7 and V is TRBV19; 8 bases match TRBD2. The CDR3 totals 13 residues. In germline, CDR1 is LNHDA, CDR2 SQIVND (reference sequence). The trim removed 8 bases at V and 6 bases at J, leaving 9 bases unmatched. CDR3 nucleotides: TGTGCCAGTGGGGGACTAGTTACGCGCGAGCAGTACTTC. It is translated as CASGGLVTREQYF. Together with reference TRBV19 and TRBJ2-7, the CDR3 gives the full variable domain: DGGITQSPKYLFRKEGQNVTLSCEQNLNHDAMYWYRQDPGQGLRLIYYSQIVNDFQKGDIAEGYSVSREKKESFPLTVTSAQKNPTAFYLCASGGLVTREQYFGPGTRLTVT.

This chain links TRBV6-4 with TRBJ2-3; unclear D gene. CDR3 length: 13 residues. The germline V gene encodes CDR1 MRHNA and CDR2 SNTAGT. V was clipped by 0 bases and J by 4 bases, with 5 bases between them. The CDR3 region is CASSDSRADTQYF. In DNA, the CDR3 is TGTGCCAGCAGTGACTCTCGCGCAGATACGCAGTATTTT.

The CDR3 sequence: CAWSVGDNQPQHF. In nucleotides, the CDR3 is TGTGCCTGGAGTGTAGGAGACAATCAGCCCCAGCATTTT. The J gene is TRBJ1-5, the V gene TRBV30; no clear D. This CDR3 contains 13 residues. Trimming cost V 0 bases and J 3 bases, with 6 bases left between them. The germline V gene encodes CDR1 GTSNPN and CDR2 SVGIG (reference sequence).

This clone is medium-sized within its sample. The chain links TRBV7-2 to TRBJ2-1; 9 bases align to TRBD2. The CDR3 loop spans 16 amino acids. The V and J ends lost 2 bases and 4 bases, in that order; junction bases with no gene match: 6. The germline V gene has CDR1 SGHTA and CDR2 FQGNSA. The CDR3 bases are TGTGCCAGCAGCTTAATGGGACTAGCAGTATACAATGAGCAGTTCTTC. It codes for CASSLMGLAVYNEQFF.